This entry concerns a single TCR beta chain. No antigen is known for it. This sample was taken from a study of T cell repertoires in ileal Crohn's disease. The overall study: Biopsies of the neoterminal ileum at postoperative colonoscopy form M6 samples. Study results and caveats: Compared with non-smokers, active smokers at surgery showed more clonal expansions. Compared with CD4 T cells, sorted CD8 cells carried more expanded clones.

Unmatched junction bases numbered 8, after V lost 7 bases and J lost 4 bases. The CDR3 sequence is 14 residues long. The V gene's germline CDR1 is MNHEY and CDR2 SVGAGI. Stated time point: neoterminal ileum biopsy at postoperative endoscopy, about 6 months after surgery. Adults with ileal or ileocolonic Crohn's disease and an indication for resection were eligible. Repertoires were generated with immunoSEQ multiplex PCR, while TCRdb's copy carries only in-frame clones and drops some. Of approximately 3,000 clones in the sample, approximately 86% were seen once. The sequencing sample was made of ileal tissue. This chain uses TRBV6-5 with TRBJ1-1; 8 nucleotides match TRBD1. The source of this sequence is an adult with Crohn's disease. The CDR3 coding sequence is TGTGCCAGCACCCTGGACAGGGTCGGCACTGAAGCTTTCTTT. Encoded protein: CASTLDRVGTEAFF.